A selection of T cell receptor beta chains follows, all from one sample in a study of cytomegalovirus exposure and HLA in healthy donors. The assay was immunoSEQ multiplex PCR, and TCRdb's table has in-frame clones only and misses some. The sample totals 65,000 to 80,000 clones. The sample consisted of PBMCs. Every receptor here comes from a man aged 30 to 45 in good health and CMV-seronegative. The CDR3 runs from the conserved cysteine through the conserved F or W. The D gene is left open where the match is weak.

TRBV15	TRBJ2-3	TRBD1	CATSRPGQVLSTDTQYF	TGTGCCACCAGCAGACCGGGACAGGTCCTAAGCACAGATACGCAGTATTTT
TRBV11-3	TRBJ2-5	.	CASSTQGETQYF	TGTGCCAGCAGCACACAGGGAGAGACCCAGTACTTC
TRBV27	TRBJ2-7	TRBD2	CASSRTSGGVYEQYF	TGTGCCAGCAGTAGGACTAGCGGGGGAGTATACGAGCAGTACTTC
TRBV5-1	TRBJ2-7	TRBD2	CASSLGTSGSIPYEQYF	TGCGCCAGCAGCTTGGGAACTAGCGGGTCTATTCCCTACGAGCAGTACTTC
TRBV18	TRBJ2-7	TRBD1	CASSPGTGGYEQYF	TGTGCCAGCTCACCCGGGACAGGGGGATACGAGCAGTACTTC
TRBV11-2	TRBJ2-2	.	CASSPVGYQANTGELFF	TGTGCCAGCAGCCCCGTCGGATATCAGGCGAACACCGGGGAGCTGTTTTTT
TRBV18	TRBJ1-6	.	CASSPSIQNNSPLHF	TGTGCCAGCTCGCCGTCGATCCAGAATAATTCACCCCTCCACTTT
TRBV6-4	TRBJ2-7	TRBD2	CASSDFGTSSPYEQYF	TGTGCCAGCAGTGACTTCGGGACTAGTAGTCCCTACGAGCAGTACTTC
TRBV2	TRBJ1-1	.	CASSEGMGREEAFF	TGTGCCAGCAGTGAAGGGATGGGGCGCGAAGAAGCTTTCTTT
TRBV9	TRBJ2-1	.	CASSLTFREQFF	TGTGCCAGCAGCCTCACTTTTAGAGAGCAGTTCTTC
TRBV19	TRBJ1-2	.	CASSTFALLDRNYGYTF	TGTGCCAGTAGTACCTTCGCCCTCCTCGACAGGAACTATGGCTACACCTTC
TRBV11-2	TRBJ2-7	.	CASSLEGRALYEQYF	TGTGCCAGCAGCTTAGAGGGCAGGGCTCTCTACGAGCAGTACTTC
TRBV6-5	TRBJ2-1	TRBD1	CASKRDRGVNEQFF	TGTGCCAGCAAAAGAGACAGGGGCGTCAATGAGCAGTTCTTC
TRBV29-1	TRBJ1-2	.	CSVLDRDPNYGYTF	TGCAGCGTTCTCGACAGAGACCCTAACTATGGCTACACCTTC
TRBV5-6	TRBJ2-3	TRBD2	CASSWTSTDTQYF	TGTGCCAGCAGCTGGACTAGTACAGATACGCAGTATTTT
TRBV4-1	TRBJ2-3	.	CASSQEGQSTDTQYF	TGCGCCAGCAGCCAAGAAGGACAGAGCACAGATACGCAGTATTTT
TRBV5-1	TRBJ1-2	.	CASSLEEVQGYYGYTF	TGCGCCAGCAGCTTGGAAGAGGTGCAGGGATACTATGGCTACACCTTC
TRBV7-9	TRBJ1-1	.	CASSVLGDTEAFF	TGTGCCAGCAGTGTTTTGGGCGACACTGAAGCTTTCTTT
TRBV10-3	TRBJ2-3	TRBD1	CAISDDRATDTQYF	TGTGCCATCAGTGATGACAGGGCCACAGATACGCAGTATTTT
TRBV5-1	TRBJ2-5	.	CASSLASGEETQYF	TGCGCCAGCAGCTTGGCGAGCGGAGAAGAGACCCAGTACTTC
TRBV2	TRBJ2-6	.	CASSEQGAGANVLTF	TGTGCCAGCAGTGAACAGGGTGCCGGGGCCAACGTCCTGACTTTC
TRBV4-1	TRBJ1-6	.	CASSQDSLGESSYNSPLHF	TGCGCCAGCAGCCAAGATTCACTCGGAGAGAGCTCCTATAATTCACCCCTCCACTTT
TRBV29-1	TRBJ2-3	TRBD1	CSVSDRGNRDTQYF	TGCAGCGTTTCGGACAGGGGGAATAGAGATACGCAGTATTTT
TRBV30	TRBJ2-2	TRBD2	CAWRVAGGTGELFF	TGTGCCTGGAGGGTAGCGGGAGGCACCGGGGAGCTGTTTTTT
TRBV7-3	TRBJ1-2	TRBD1	CASSLTGAGGVYGYTF	TGTGCCAGCAGCTTAACAGGGGCAGGGGGCGTCTATGGCTACACCTTC
TRBV23-1	TRBJ1-2	.	CASSRPSGHQLYYGYTF	TGCGCCAGCAGTCGACCTTCGGGACACCAACTTTACTATGGCTACACCTTC
TRBV5-1	TRBJ2-3	TRBD1	CASSLVGQGAGTDTQYF	TGCGCCAGCAGCTTGGTAGGCCAGGGGGCTGGCACAGATACGCAGTATTTT
TRBV14	TRBJ2-7	TRBD2	CASSQGIGRAPYEQYF	TGTGCCAGCAGCCAAGGAATCGGGAGGGCCCCCTACGAGCAGTACTTC
TRBV18	TRBJ1-1	.	CASSPGQNTEAFF	TGTGCCAGCTCACCGGGACAGAACACTGAAGCTTTCTTT
TRBV7-8	TRBJ2-7	TRBD2	CASSQAGGYEQYF	TGTGCCAGCAGCCAAGCGGGGGGCTACGAGCAGTACTTC
TRBV7-2	TRBJ1-2	.	CASSLAVDFDHGYTF	TGTGCCAGCAGCTTAGCTGTGGACTTCGACCATGGCTACACCTTC
TRBV13	TRBJ2-7	.	CASSSLYEQYF	TGTGCCAGCAGCTCACTATACGAGCAGTACTTC
TRBV18	TRBJ1-5	.	CASSPPTGTGLSF	TGTGCCAGCTCACCGCCGACAGGAACTGGGTTGAGTTTT
TRBV14	TRBJ2-7	.	CASSRGKSYEQYF	TGTGCCAGCAGCCGAGGAAAGTCCTACGAGCAGTACTTC
TRBV25-1	TRBJ1-4	.	CASSEGGRDNEKLFF	TGTGCCAGCAGTGAGGGAGGGCGAGACAATGAAAAACTGTTTTTT
TRBV11-2	TRBJ1-2	.	CASSLVDFGGGYTF	TGTGCCAGCAGCTTAGTCGATTTCGGAGGCGGCTACACCTTC
TRBV9	TRBJ1-4	.	CASSVGRVAEKLFF	TGTGCCAGCAGCGTAGGCAGGGTGGCTGAAAAACTGTTTTTT
TRBV5-1	TRBJ1-1	TRBD1	CASSRDSNYGLNTEAFF	TGCGCCAGCAGCCGGGACAGTAATTACGGGTTGAACACTGAAGCTTTCTTT
TRBV27	TRBJ1-6	.	CASSFRRGNSPLHF	TGTGCCAGCAGTTTTAGGAGGGGAAATTCACCCCTCCACTTT
TRBV5-4	TRBJ2-3	TRBD1	CASSSTPGQGSGDTQYF	TGTGCCAGCAGCTCCACTCCGGGACAGGGGTCGGGAGATACGCAGTATTTT
TRBV5-6	TRBJ2-3	.	CASSRAGVKYF	TGTGCCAGCAGCAGGGCAGGGGTCAAGTATTTT
TRBV28	TRBJ1-5	.	CASSFRGDQPQHF	TGTGCCAGCAGTTTTCGGGGAGATCAGCCCCAGCATTTT
TRBV7-2	TRBJ2-7	TRBD1	CASSLGTGVSYEQYF	TGTGCCAGCAGCCTCGGGACAGGGGTCTCCTACGAGCAGTACTTC
TRBV18	TRBJ1-1	TRBD1	CASSLAQGAGTEAFF	TGTGCCAGCTCACTTGCACAGGGGGCCGGCACTGAAGCTTTCTTT
TRBV5-1	TRBJ2-7	.	CASSLGYGAEQYF	TGCGCCAGCAGTTTGGGGTATGGGGCCGAGCAGTACTTC
TRBV15	TRBJ2-5	.	CATSRGQQETQYF	TGTGCCACCAGCAGAGGGCAGCAAGAGACCCAGTACTTC
TRBV9	TRBJ2-2	TRBD2	CASSVGASGYTGELFF	TGTGCCAGCAGCGTAGGGGCTAGCGGGTACACCGGGGAGCTGTTTTTT
TRBV19	TRBJ1-5	TRBD1	CASSIGGQGVNQPQHF	TGTGCCAGTAGTATAGGTGGACAGGGGGTTAATCAGCCCCAGCATTTT
TRBV5-1	TRBJ2-5	TRBD2	CASTPSAGAGTQYF	TGCGCCAGCACCCCTTCCGCGGGAGCGGGGACCCAGTACTTC
TRBV19	TRBJ2-7	TRBD1	CASTKTGEENEQYF	TGTGCCAGTACCAAGACAGGGGAGGAAAACGAGCAGTACTTC